This entry lists 19 T cell receptor beta chains sequenced from one sample in a study of CD8 T cells in Susac syndrome. Reverse transcription used roughly 0.5 to 1 ug RNA and random hexamers. TCRdb ran MiXCR on the immunoSEQ multiplex PCR reads and lists one entry per CDR3 protein. The table lists tens of thousands of distinct CDR3 sequences, 94% of them singletons. The specimen was CD8+ T cells from PBMCs. The receptors stem from a human donor with Susac syndrome.

The chain recombines TRBV14 with TRBJ2-1; D not certain. The CDR3 spans 12 residues. Germline V gene data show CDR1 as SGHDN and CDR2 as FVKESK. V was pared by 2 bases and J by 9 bases, with 8 bases between. In DNA, the CDR3 is TGTGCCAGCAGCCAAACCCTCGGTGAGCAGTTCTTC. Amino acid sequence: CASSQTLGEQFF.

The chain carries TRBV9 and TRBJ1-2; a possible D gene is TRBD1 (5 bases). CDR3 length equals 17 residues. Germline CDR1 SGDLS, CDR2 YYNGEE. The V end was cut by 3 bases, the J end by 3 bases, with 21 bases between. The CDR3 nucleotides read TGTGCCAGCAGCGCCGAGGGTGGGACTCGGTTGGACTATGGCTACACCTTC. Amino acid sequence: CASSAEGGTRLDYGYTF.

The chain employs TRBV30 and TRBJ2-3; 12 nucleotides align to TRBD2. CDR3 length: 14 residues. Germline CDR1 reads GTSNPN; CDR2 reads SVGIG (reference sequence). V trimming: 1 base; J trimming: 4 bases; junction bases outside the gene matches: 0. In DNA, the CDR3 is TGTGCCTGGAGTGGACTAGCGGGAGCAGATACGCAGTATTTT. It translates to CAWSGLAGADTQYF.

V is TRBV11-2 and J is TRBJ2-1; 10 nucleotides line up with TRBD2. The CDR3 sequence is 15 residues long. V lost 6 bases, J lost 5 bases, and 7 bases stayed unmatched. The germline gives CDR1 SGHAT, CDR2 FQNNGV. This CDR3 is CASRRGLAGDNEQFF. CDR3 coding DNA: TGTGCCAGCAGGCGTGGGCTAGCGGGGGACAATGAGCAGTTCTTC.

V gene TRBV5-1 combines with J gene TRBJ2-3, with TRBD1 matching 7 bases. Germline-derived CDR1 and CDR2 are SGHRS and YFSETQ. This CDR3 is 18 amino acids long. Losses at the gene ends were 0 bases for V and 0 bases for J; bases not matched to a gene: 10. CDR3 DNA sequence: TGCGCCAGCAGCTTGGAGGGGGCATTCCTCCCTAGCACAGATACGCAGTATTTT. Translation: CASSLEGAFLPSTDTQYF.

The chain recombines TRBV25-1 with TRBJ1-6; maybe TRBD1 (5 bases). The CDR3 is made up of 15 amino acids. Germline CDR1 MGHDK, CDR2 SYGVNS. Trimming took off 0 bases at V and 5 bases at J, with 8 bases between the two ends. CDR3 residues: CASSEYAGHNSPLHF. CDR3 coding DNA: TGTGCCAGCAGTGAATACGCAGGGCATAATTCACCCCTCCACTTT. The full variable domain, in which reference TRBV25-1 and TRBJ1-6 provide the parts outside the CDR3, is EADIYQTPRYLVIGTGKKITLECSQTMGHDKMYWYQQDPGMELHLIHYSYGVNSTEKGDLSSESTVSRIRTEHFPLTLESARPSHTSQYLCASSEYAGHNSPLHFGNGTRLTVT.

The chain employs TRBV4-2 and TRBJ2-1; no clear D gene. The CDR3 contains 16 residues. The germline CDR1 and CDR2 sequences are LGHNA and YNFKEQ. The V and J ends lost 4 bases and 0 bases respectively, with 13 bases between them. The CDR3 spells CASSPSYGSSYNEQFF. CDR3 DNA: TGTGCCAGCAGCCCCTCGTACGGAAGCTCCTACAATGAGCAGTTCTTC.

The gene calls are TRBV6-5 and TRBJ1-1, with D uncertain. V lost 4 bases to trimming and J lost 5 bases, with 8 bases between them. CDR1 MNHEY and CDR2 SVGAGI come from the germline V gene. There are 12 residues in the CDR3. The CDR3 region is CASSFRGTEAFF. CDR3 coding DNA: TGTGCCAGCAGTTTCCGAGGGACTGAAGCTTTCTTT.

CDR3 amino acids: CASKDRDFADTQYF. Written as DNA, the CDR3 is TGTGCCAGCAAAGACCGGGACTTCGCAGATACGCAGTATTTT. The rearrangement links TRBV2 to TRBJ2-3, with D possibly matching TRBD2 (6 bases). Trimming pared 7 bases from V and 4 bases from J, leaving 15 bases between. The CDR3 sequence is 14 residues long. Germline V gives CDR1 SNHLY, CDR2 FYNNEI.

This clonotype has just one count. The J gene is TRBJ2-7, the V gene TRBV6-2 or TRBV6-3, with no clear D. The V and J ends lost 2 bases and 2 bases respectively, with 13 bases between them. This CDR3 contains 15 residues. The V gene's germline CDR1 is MNHEY and CDR2 SVGEGT. The CDR3 region is CASSYKTSSPYEQYF. CDR3 nucleotide sequence: TGTGCCAGCAGTTACAAAACATCCAGCCCCTACGAGCAGTACTTC.

The CDR3 DNA reads as TGTGCCAGCAGCTTAGCGCTGGGGGACCAAGAGACCCAGTACTTC. Its translation: CASSLALGDQETQYF. The V call is TRBV7-9, the J call TRBJ2-5, with D tentatively TRBD1 or TRBD2 (5 bases each). The germline V and J ends were trimmed by 0 bases and 0 bases, with 8 bases remaining between them. Germline V gives CDR1 SEHNR, CDR2 FQNEAQ (reference sequence). This CDR3 is built from 15 residues.

The chain combines TRBV12-3 or TRBV12-4 with TRBJ2-3; tentative D call: TRBD1 (6 bases). The germline V and J ends were trimmed by 3 bases and 2 bases, with 18 bases remaining between them. The CDR3 spans 17 residues. Here the CDR3 reads CASSFLPGAQSTDTQYF. The DNA for the CDR3 is TGTGCCAGCAGTTTTCTCCCAGGGGCCCAGTCCACAGATACGCAGTATTTT.

This chain uses TRBV12-3 or TRBV12-4 with TRBJ2-7; 8 bases match TRBD2. The CDR3 is 13 amino acids. The ends lost 4 bases at V and 5 bases at J; junction bases unmatched: 4. As DNA, the CDR3 is TGTGCCAGCAGTTGGACTAGCTCAAACGAGCAGTACTTC. It yields the protein CASSWTSSNEQYF.

The J gene is TRBJ2-1, the V gene TRBV19; D gene unclear. The CDR3 is made up of 15 amino acids. The V gene lost 3 bases and the J gene lost 0 bases, with 9 bases spanning the gap. Germline V gene sequence: CDR1 LNHDA, CDR2 SQIVND (reference sequence). CDR3 residues: CASSIKYGSYNEQFF. CDR3 nucleotides: TGTGCCAGTAGTATTAAGTACGGCTCCTACAATGAGCAGTTCTTC.

The genes are TRBV6-5 and TRBJ1-1; TRBD1 agrees at 10 bases. This CDR3 has 19 residues. The trim removed 5 bases at V and 6 bases at J, leaving 21 bases unmatched. Per the germline V gene, CDR1 is MNHEY and CDR2 is SVGAGI. CDR3 nucleotide sequence: TGTGCCAGCAGTACCGAATGGACCGGGACAGGGGTTCCGGAGGCTGAAGCTTTCTTT. This encodes CASSTEWTGTGVPEAEAFF.

The chain couples TRBV7-3 to TRBJ2-3; 8 bases agree with TRBD2. Germline lookup yields CDR1 SGHTA and CDR2 FQGTGA. With V trimmed by 1 base and J by 1 base, 16 bases remained unmatched. The CDR3 contains 20 residues. The CDR3 DNA reads as TGTGCCAGCAGCTTAATGTTAGGTAGCGGGACACCTCTGGGCACAGATACGCAGTATTTT. Its translation: CASSLMLGSGTPLGTDTQYF.

The gene calls are TRBV30 and TRBJ2-7; the D call may be TRBD1 or TRBD2 (6 bases each). The germline V gene has CDR1 GTSNPN and CDR2 SVGIG (reference sequence). This CDR3 is 14 amino acids long. Trimming took off 0 bases at V and 6 bases at J, with 15 bases between the two ends. For the CDR3, the DNA is TGTGCCTGGAGTGTTGGAGGGGGATGGGCCGAGCAGTACTTC. Protein: CAWSVGGGWAEQYF.

CDR3 sequence (DNA): TGCAGCGTTGTGGGAATGGGTCCTGAAGCTTTCTTT. The encoded protein is CSVVGMGPEAFF. This sequence joins TRBV29-1 and TRBJ1-1; unclear D gene. Germline CDR1 SQVTM, CDR2 ANQGSEA. This CDR3 region has 12 residues. V shed 4 bases and J shed 6 bases, with 12 bases lying between them.

V usage is TRBV24-1 and J usage is TRBJ2-2; no definite D call. Trimming removed 1 base from V and 1 base from J, with 3 bases in between. CDR3 length: 14 residues. Germline CDR1 reads KGHDR; CDR2 reads SFDVKD. The chain's CDR3 is CATSDLGNTGELFF. For the CDR3, the DNA is TGTGCCACCAGTGATTTAGGGAACACCGGGGAGCTGTTTTTT.